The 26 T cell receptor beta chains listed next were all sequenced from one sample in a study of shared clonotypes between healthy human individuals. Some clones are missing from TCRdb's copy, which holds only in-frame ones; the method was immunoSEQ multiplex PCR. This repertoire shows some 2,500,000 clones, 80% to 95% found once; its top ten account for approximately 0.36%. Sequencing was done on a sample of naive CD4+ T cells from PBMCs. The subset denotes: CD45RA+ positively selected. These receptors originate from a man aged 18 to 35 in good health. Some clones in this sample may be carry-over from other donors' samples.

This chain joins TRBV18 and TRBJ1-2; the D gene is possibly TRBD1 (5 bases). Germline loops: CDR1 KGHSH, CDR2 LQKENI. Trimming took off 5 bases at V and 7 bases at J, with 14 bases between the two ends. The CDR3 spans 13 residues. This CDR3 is CASSKDGTGGYTF. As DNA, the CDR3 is TGTGCCAGCTCAAAGGACGGGACGGGTGGCTACACCTTC.

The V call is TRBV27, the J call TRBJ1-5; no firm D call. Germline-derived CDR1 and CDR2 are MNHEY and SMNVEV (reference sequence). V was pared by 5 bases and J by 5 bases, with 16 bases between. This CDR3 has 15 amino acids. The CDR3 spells CASSPGLGWDQPQHF. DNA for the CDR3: TGTGCCAGCAGTCCAGGACTTGGGTGGGATCAGCCCCAGCATTTT.

CDR3 in amino acids: CASSLASSGRVYNEQFF. As DNA, the CDR3 is TGTGCCAGCAGCTTGGCGTCTAGCGGGAGAGTTTACAATGAGCAGTTCTTC. The V gene is TRBV5-5, the J gene TRBJ2-1; TRBD2 matches at 10 bases. V was clipped by 0 bases and J by 4 bases; unmatched bases: 7. This CDR3 spans 17 amino acids. Germline-derived CDR1 and CDR2 are SGHKS and YYEKEE (reference sequence).

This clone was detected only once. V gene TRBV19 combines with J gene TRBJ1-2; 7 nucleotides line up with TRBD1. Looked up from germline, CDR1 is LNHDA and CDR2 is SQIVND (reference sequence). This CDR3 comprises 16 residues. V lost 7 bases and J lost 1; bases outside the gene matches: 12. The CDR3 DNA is TGTGCCAGTATGAGAACCGGGACAGCCTTTAACTATGGCTACACCTTC. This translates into CASMRTGTAFNYGYTF. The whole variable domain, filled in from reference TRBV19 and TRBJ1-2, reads DGGITQSPKYLFRKEGQNVTLSCEQNLNHDAMYWYRQDPGQGLRLIYYSQIVNDFQKGDIAEGYSVSREKKESFPLTVTSAQKNPTAFYLCASMRTGTAFNYGYTFGSGTRLTVV.

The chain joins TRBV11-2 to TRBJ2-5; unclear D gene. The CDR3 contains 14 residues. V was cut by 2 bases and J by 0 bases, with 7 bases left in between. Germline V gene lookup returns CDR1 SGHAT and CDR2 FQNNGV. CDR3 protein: CASSLRVYQETQYF. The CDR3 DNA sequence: TGTGCCAGCAGCTTAAGGGTCTACCAAGAGACCCAGTACTTC.

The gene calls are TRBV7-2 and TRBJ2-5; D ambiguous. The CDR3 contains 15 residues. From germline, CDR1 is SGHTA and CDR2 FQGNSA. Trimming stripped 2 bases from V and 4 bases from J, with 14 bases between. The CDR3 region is CASSLTSWVGETQYF. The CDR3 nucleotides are TGTGCCAGCAGCTTAACGTCCTGGGTGGGAGAGACCCAGTACTTC.

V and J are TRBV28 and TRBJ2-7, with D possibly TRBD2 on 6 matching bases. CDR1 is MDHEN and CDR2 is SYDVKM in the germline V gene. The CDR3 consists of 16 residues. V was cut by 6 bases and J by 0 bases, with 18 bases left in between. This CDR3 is CASSPGGSASSYEQYF. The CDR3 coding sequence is TGTGCCAGCAGCCCCGGGGGTAGCGCGAGCTCCTACGAGCAGTACTTC.

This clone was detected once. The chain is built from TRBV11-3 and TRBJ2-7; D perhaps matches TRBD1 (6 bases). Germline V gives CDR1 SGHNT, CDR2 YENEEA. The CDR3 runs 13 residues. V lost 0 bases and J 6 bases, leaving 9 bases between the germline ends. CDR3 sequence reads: CASSLDSQGEQYF. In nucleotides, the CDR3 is TGTGCCAGCAGCTTAGACTCACAGGGCGAGCAGTACTTC.

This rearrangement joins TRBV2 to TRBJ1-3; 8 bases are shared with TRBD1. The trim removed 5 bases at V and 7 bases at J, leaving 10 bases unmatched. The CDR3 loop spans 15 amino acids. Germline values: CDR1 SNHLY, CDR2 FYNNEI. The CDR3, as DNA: TGTGCCAGCAGTAGATCCTCGACAGGGGCCAACACCATATATTTT. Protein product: CASSRSSTGANTIYF.

The CDR3 loop reads CASSFGQGNTEAFF. The CDR3 DNA is TGTGCCAGCAGCTTTGGACAGGGAAACACTGAAGCTTTCTTT. The rearrangement joins TRBV7-6 to TRBJ1-1, with 8 bases aligning to TRBD1. V gave up 3 bases and J gave up 2 bases; unmatched junction bases: 2. CDR1 is SGHVS and CDR2 is FNYEAQ in the germline V gene. The CDR3 extends over 14 amino acids.

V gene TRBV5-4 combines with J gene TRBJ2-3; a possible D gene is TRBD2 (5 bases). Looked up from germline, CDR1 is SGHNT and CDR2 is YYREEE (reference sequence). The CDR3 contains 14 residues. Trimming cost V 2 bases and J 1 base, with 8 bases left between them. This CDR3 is CASSLHGGTDTQYF. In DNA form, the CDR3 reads TGTGCCAGCAGCTTACACGGGGGCACAGATACGCAGTATTTT.

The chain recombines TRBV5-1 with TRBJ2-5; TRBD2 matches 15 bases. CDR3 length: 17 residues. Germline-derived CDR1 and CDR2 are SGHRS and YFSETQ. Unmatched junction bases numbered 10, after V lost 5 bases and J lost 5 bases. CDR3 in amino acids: CASSQGLAGGSAETQYF. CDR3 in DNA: TGCGCCAGCAGTCAGGGACTAGCGGGAGGCTCGGCGGAGACCCAGTACTTC.

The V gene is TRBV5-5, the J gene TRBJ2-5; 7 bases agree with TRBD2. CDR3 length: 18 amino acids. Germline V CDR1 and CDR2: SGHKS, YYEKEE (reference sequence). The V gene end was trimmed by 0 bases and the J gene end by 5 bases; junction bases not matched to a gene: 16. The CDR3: CASSLVRLSSGGSETQYF. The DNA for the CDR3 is TGTGCCAGCAGCTTGGTTCGGTTAAGTTCCGGCGGGAGTGAGACCCAGTACTTC.

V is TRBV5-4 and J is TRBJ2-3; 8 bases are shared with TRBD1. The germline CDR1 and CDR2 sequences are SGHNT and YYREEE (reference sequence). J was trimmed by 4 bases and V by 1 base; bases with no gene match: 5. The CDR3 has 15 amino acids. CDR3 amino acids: CASSLFQGAADTQYF. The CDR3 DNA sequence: TGTGCCAGCAGCTTGTTTCAGGGGGCCGCAGATACGCAGTATTTT.

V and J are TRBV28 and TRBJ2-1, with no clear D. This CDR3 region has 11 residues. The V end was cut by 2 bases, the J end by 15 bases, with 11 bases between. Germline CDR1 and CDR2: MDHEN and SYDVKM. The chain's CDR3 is CASSLGSRTFF. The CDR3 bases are TGTGCCAGCAGTTTAGGGTCCCGGACGTTCTTC.

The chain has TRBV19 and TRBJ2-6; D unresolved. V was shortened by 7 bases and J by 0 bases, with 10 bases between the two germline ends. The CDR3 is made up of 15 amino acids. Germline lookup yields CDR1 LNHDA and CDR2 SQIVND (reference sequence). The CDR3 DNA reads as TGTGCCAGTATTGGGAAGTACTCTGGGGCCAACGTCCTGACTTTC. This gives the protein CASIGKYSGANVLTF.

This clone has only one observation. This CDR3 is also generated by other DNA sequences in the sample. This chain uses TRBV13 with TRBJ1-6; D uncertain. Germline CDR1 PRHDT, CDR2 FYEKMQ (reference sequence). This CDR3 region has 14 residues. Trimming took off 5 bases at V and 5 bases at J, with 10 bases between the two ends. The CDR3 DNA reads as TGTGCCAGCAGCCTGAGGACCGATAATTCACCCCTCCACTTT. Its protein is CASSLRTDNSPLHF.

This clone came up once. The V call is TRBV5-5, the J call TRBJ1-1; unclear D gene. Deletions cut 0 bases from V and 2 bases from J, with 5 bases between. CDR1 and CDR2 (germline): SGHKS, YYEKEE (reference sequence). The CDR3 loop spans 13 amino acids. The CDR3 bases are TGTGCCAGCAGCTTGGACACCAACACTGAAGCTTTCTTT. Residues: CASSLDTNTEAFF.

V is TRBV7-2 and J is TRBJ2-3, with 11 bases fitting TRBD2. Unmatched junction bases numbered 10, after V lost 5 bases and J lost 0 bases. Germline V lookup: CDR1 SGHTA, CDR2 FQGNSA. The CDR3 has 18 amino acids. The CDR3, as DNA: TGTGCCAGCAGCAAAACCCCCAGACTAGCGGGAAGCACAGATACGCAGTATTTT. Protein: CASSKTPRLAGSTDTQYF.

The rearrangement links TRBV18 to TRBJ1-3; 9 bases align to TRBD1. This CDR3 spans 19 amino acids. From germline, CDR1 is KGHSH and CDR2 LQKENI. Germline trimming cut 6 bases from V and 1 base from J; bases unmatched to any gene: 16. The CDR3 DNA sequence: TGTGCCAGCTCGCCTACAGGGGGCTTTTCCCTTAATTCTGGAAACACCATATATTTT. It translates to CASSPTGGFSLNSGNTIYF.

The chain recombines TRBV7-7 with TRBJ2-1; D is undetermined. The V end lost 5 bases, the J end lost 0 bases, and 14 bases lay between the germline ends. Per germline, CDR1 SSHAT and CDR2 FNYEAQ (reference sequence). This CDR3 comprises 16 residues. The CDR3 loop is CASSPTWADSYNEQFF. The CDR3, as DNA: TGTGCCAGCAGCCCCACGTGGGCGGACTCCTACAATGAGCAGTTCTTC.

The chain's CDR3 is CASTAKGGEVYGYTF. DNA of the CDR3: TGTGCCAGTACCGCAAAAGGGGGCGAGGTCTATGGCTACACCTTC. The rearrangement uses TRBV19 and TRBJ1-2; TRBD1 aligns across 7 bases. With V trimmed by 7 bases and J by 4 bases, 12 bases remained unmatched. From germline, CDR1 is LNHDA and CDR2 SQIVND (reference sequence). This CDR3 has 15 amino acids. Full variable domain (outside the CDR3, taken from reference TRBV19 and TRBJ1-2): DGGITQSPKYLFRKEGQNVTLSCEQNLNHDAMYWYRQDPGQGLRLIYYSQIVNDFQKGDIAEGYSVSREKKESFPLTVTSAQKNPTAFYLCASTAKGGEVYGYTFGSGTRLTVV.

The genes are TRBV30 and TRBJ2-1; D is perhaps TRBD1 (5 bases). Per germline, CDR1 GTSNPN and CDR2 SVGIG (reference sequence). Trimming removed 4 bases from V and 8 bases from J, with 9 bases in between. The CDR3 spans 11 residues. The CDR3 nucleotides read TGTGCCTGGACGAGACAGCATGAGCAGTTCTTC. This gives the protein CAWTRQHEQFF.

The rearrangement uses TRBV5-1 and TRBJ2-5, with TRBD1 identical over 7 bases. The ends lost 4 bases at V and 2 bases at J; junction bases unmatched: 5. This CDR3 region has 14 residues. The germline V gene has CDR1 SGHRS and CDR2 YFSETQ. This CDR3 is CASSTGQVQETQYF. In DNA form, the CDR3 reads TGCGCCAGCAGCACCGGACAGGTTCAAGAGACCCAGTACTTC.

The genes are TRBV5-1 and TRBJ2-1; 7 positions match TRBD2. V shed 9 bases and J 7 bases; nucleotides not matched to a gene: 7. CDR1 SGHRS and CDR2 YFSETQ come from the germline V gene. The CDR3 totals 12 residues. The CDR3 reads CATSLGRNEQFF. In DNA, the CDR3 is TGCGCCACCTCCCTCGGGAGGAATGAGCAGTTCTTC.

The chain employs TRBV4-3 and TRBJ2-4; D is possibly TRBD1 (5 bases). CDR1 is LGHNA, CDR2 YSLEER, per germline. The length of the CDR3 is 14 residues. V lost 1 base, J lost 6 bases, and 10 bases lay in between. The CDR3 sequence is CASSQGQRLNIQYF. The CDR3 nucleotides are TGCGCCAGCAGCCAAGGACAGAGACTAAACATTCAGTACTTC.